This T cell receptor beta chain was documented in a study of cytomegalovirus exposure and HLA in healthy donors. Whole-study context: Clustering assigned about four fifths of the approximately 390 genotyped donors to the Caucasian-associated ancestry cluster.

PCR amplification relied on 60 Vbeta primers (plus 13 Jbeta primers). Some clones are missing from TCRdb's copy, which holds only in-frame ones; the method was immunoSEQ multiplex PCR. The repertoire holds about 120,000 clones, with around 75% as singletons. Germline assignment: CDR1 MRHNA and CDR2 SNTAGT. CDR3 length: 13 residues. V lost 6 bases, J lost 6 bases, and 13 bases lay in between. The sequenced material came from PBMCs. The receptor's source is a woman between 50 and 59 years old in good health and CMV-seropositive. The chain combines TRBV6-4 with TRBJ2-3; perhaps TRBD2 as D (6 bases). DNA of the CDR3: TGTGCCAGCAGCGTTTCGGGGGTGGATACGCAGTATTTT. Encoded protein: CASSVSGVDTQYF.